This T cell receptor beta chain is drawn from a study of shared clonotypes between healthy human individuals. Study findings and constraints: Researchers found naive subsets generally carried larger estimated richness than memory subsets. Large sequencing depth failed to make sorted-subset sequencing complete, rarefaction showed.

In this sample, this clone turned up once. Its cognate antigen is unknown. The CDR3 contains 16 residues. Germline V lookup: CDR1 KGHSH, CDR2 LQKENI. With V trimmed by 3 bases and J by 3 bases, 4 bases remained unmatched. Original data processing: Junction-only immunoSEQ data arrived without quality scores, meaning filtering differed. Only in-frame clones appear in the TCRdb table, and some are missing; sequencing was by immunoSEQ multiplex PCR. From that table come the V and J calls and clone size; the DNA was used to work out D and trimming. There are about a million clones in the sample; roughly 80% occur only once, and approximately 1.5% lies in the top ten.

The sequenced sample was memory CD4+ T cells sorted from blood. Subset denoted: CD45RA-negative fraction. The receptor comes from a man younger than 35 in good health. The chain combines TRBV18 with TRBJ2-7; the match to TRBD2 covers 14 bases. The CDR3 bases are TGTGCCAGCTCACCTCCCGGGACTAGCGGGAGCTACGAGCAGTACTTC. Its protein is CASSPPGTSGSYEQYF.